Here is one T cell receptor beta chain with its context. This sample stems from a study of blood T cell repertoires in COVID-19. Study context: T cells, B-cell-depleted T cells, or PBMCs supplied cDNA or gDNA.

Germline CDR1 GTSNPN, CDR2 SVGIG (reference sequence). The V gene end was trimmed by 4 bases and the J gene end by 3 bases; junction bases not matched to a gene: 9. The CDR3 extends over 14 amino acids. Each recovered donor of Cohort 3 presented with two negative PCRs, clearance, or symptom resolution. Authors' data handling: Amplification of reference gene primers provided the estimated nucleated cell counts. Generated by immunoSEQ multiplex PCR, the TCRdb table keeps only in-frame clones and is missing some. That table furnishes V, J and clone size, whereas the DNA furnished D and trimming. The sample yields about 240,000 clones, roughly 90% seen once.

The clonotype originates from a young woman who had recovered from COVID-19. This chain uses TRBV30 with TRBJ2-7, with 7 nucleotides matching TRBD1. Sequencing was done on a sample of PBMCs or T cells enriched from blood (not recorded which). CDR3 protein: CAWTIGGHLYEQYF. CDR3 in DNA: TGTGCCTGGACCATAGGGGGCCACCTCTACGAGCAGTACTTC.